The rows below give T cell receptor beta chains drawn from one sample of a study of blood T cell repertoires in COVID-19. The method was immunoSEQ multiplex PCR; TCRdb's version includes in-frame clones alone and lacks a portion of them. This table has approximately 200,000 clones, less than 85% appearing once. The sample comprised PBMCs or T cells enriched from blood (not recorded which). The receptors were sampled from a man aged 40-49 years who had recovered from COVID-19. Each CDR3 is given with its conserved first and last residue. The order of the fields is clone size, D gene, V gene, J gene, CDR3 DNA, CDR3 protein. D genes are given only for firm matches. Clone size is not always given. Where it is, it says once, few, many or a class for expanded clones.

clone size: .
D gene: .
V gene: TRBV19
J gene: TRBJ2-3
CDR3 DNA: TGTGCCAGTAGGGGGGAGGGCACAGATACGCAGTATTTT
CDR3 protein: CASRGEGTDTQYF

clone size: .
D gene: .
V gene: TRBV5-1
J gene: TRBJ2-3
CDR3 DNA: TGCGCCAGCAGCCTCCCCGCCCCAGCGGGCACAGATACGCAGTATTTT
CDR3 protein: CASSLPAPAGTDTQYF

clone size: .
D gene: TRBD2
V gene: TRBV13
J gene: TRBJ2-7
CDR3 DNA: TGTGCCAGCAGCCCCTTGGGAGCGGGAGGGATTGACTACGAGCAGTACTTC
CDR3 protein: CASSPLGAGGIDYEQYF

clone size: few
D gene: TRBD1
V gene: TRBV14
J gene: TRBJ2-5
CDR3 DNA: TGTGCCAGCAGCGAGTCTAGAATATCAGGGGGAGAGACCCAGTACTTC
CDR3 protein: CASSESRISGGETQYF

clone size: few
D gene: .
V gene: TRBV25-1
J gene: TRBJ2-7
CDR3 DNA: TGTGCCAGCACAGGAAACTCCTACGAGCAGTACTTC
CDR3 protein: CASTGNSYEQYF

clone size: once
D gene: .
V gene: TRBV5-6
J gene: TRBJ1-3
CDR3 DNA: TGTGCCAGCACCGAAGACTTCGGAAACACCATATATTTT
CDR3 protein: CASTEDFGNTIYF

clone size: .
D gene: .
V gene: TRBV5-1
J gene: TRBJ1-6
CDR3 DNA: TGCGCCAGCAGCTTCACGCCGAGCTCCTATAATTCACCCCTCCACTTT
CDR3 protein: CASSFTPSSYNSPLHF

clone size: .
D gene: .
V gene: TRBV19
J gene: TRBJ2-1
CDR3 DNA: TGTGCCAGTAGTATGGGCACTAGTTCGCGGCAGTTCTTC
CDR3 protein: CASSMGTSSRQFF

clone size: few
D gene: .
V gene: TRBV5-1
J gene: TRBJ1-2
CDR3 DNA: TGCGCCAGCAGCTTGCCAACGAGGAACTATGGCTACACCTTC
CDR3 protein: CASSLPTRNYGYTF

clone size: .
D gene: .
V gene: TRBV19
J gene: TRBJ1-2
CDR3 DNA: TGTGCCAGTAGTATGGAGGGGAGGAATGGCTACACCTTC
CDR3 protein: CASSMEGRNGYTF

clone size: .
D gene: TRBD2
V gene: TRBV7-9
J gene: TRBJ2-1
CDR3 DNA: TGTGCCAGCAGCTTAGCTAGCGGGAGGGCCGGGAATGAGCAGTTCTTC
CDR3 protein: CASSLASGRAGNEQFF

clone size: .
D gene: .
V gene: TRBV7-9
J gene: TRBJ1-3
CDR3 DNA: TGTGCCAGCAGACAGGGCCTGGGTGGAAACACCATATATTTT
CDR3 protein: CASRQGLGGNTIYF

clone size: .
D gene: .
V gene: TRBV3-1/TRBV3-2
J gene: TRBJ2-1
CDR3 DNA: TGTGCCAGCAGCCACCAGGGGAATGAGCAGTTCTTC
CDR3 protein: CASSHQGNEQFF

clone size: .
D gene: .
V gene: TRBV28
J gene: TRBJ1-1
CDR3 DNA: TGTGCCAGCAGTTTGGGCGGGACCGCGAACACTGAAGCTTTCTTT
CDR3 protein: CASSLGGTANTEAFF

clone size: .
D gene: TRBD1
V gene: TRBV27
J gene: TRBJ1-6
CDR3 DNA: TGTGCCAGCACTATTATCTCTGCGACCGGGACAGCTCCCCTCCACTTT
CDR3 protein: CASTIISATGTAPLHF

clone size: .
D gene: .
V gene: TRBV12-3/TRBV12-4
J gene: TRBJ1-5
CDR3 DNA: TGTGCCAGCAGTTTCGGTCCCCAGCCCCAGCATTTT
CDR3 protein: CASSFGPQPQHF

clone size: .
D gene: TRBD2
V gene: TRBV19
J gene: TRBJ2-1
CDR3 DNA: TGTGCCAGTAGTATTACAAGCGGGAGTGGGAATGAGCAGTTCTTC
CDR3 protein: CASSITSGSGNEQFF

clone size: .
D gene: TRBD1
V gene: TRBV11-3
J gene: TRBJ2-4
CDR3 DNA: TGTGCCAGCAGCGTAGACAGGGGTACAAACATTCAGTACTTC
CDR3 protein: CASSVDRGTNIQYF

clone size: .
D gene: TRBD1
V gene: TRBV5-8
J gene: TRBJ2-7
CDR3 DNA: TGTGCCAGCTGGTTACAGGGGAATCCCTTCGAGCAGTACTTC
CDR3 protein: CASWLQGNPFEQYF

clone size: .
D gene: .
V gene: TRBV12-3/TRBV12-4
J gene: TRBJ1-2
CDR3 DNA: TGTGCCAGCAGGTCGAACCAACAGAACTACACCTTC
CDR3 protein: CASRSNQQNYTF

clone size: .
D gene: TRBD2
V gene: TRBV27
J gene: TRBJ2-1
CDR3 DNA: TGTGGCACCGGAAGCGGGATTGGCAATGAGCAGTTCTTC
CDR3 protein: CGTGSGIGNEQFF

clone size: .
D gene: .
V gene: TRBV7-8
J gene: TRBJ2-1
CDR3 DNA: TGTGCCAGCAGCTCCAAGGGACTCGGCAGAAATTCCTACAATGAGCAGTTCTTC
CDR3 protein: CASSSKGLGRNSYNEQFF

clone size: .
D gene: .
V gene: TRBV7-2
J gene: TRBJ2-2
CDR3 DNA: TGTGCCAGCAGCAGGGACACAAACACCGGGGAGCTGTTTTTT
CDR3 protein: CASSRDTNTGELFF

clone size: .
D gene: .
V gene: TRBV2
J gene: TRBJ1-1
CDR3 DNA: TGTGCCAGCAGTGAAATGGCAGAATGGAACACTGAAGCTTTCTTT
CDR3 protein: CASSEMAEWNTEAFF

clone size: .
D gene: TRBD1
V gene: TRBV30
J gene: TRBJ2-5
CDR3 DNA: TGTGCCTGGAGTGGCAGAGACAGGGGCGGGGAGACCCAGTACTTC
CDR3 protein: CAWSGRDRGGETQYF

clone size: .
D gene: TRBD1
V gene: TRBV5-1
J gene: TRBJ2-7
CDR3 DNA: TGCGCCAGCAGCTTGGACCCTCAGACAGGGATTACCTACGAGCAGTACTTC
CDR3 protein: CASSLDPQTGITYEQYF

clone size: .
D gene: TRBD2
V gene: TRBV9
J gene: TRBJ2-3
CDR3 DNA: TGTGCCAGCAGTCCTTGGGCGGGAGGAGGCGAAGATACGCAGTATTTT
CDR3 protein: CASSPWAGGGEDTQYF

clone size: .
D gene: TRBD2
V gene: TRBV7-3
J gene: TRBJ2-1
CDR3 DNA: TGTGCCAGCAGCACCTATCCGGGACTAGCCTCCAATGAGCAGTTCTTC
CDR3 protein: CASSTYPGLASNEQFF

clone size: .
D gene: .
V gene: TRBV3-1/TRBV3-2
J gene: TRBJ2-7
CDR3 DNA: TGTGCCAGCAGCCCCGGCATCGGGTACGAGCAGTACTTC
CDR3 protein: CASSPGIGYEQYF

clone size: .
D gene: .
V gene: TRBV7-2
J gene: TRBJ2-3
CDR3 DNA: TGTGCCAGCAGCCAAATCACAGATACGCAGTATTTT
CDR3 protein: CASSQITDTQYF

clone size: .
D gene: TRBD1
V gene: TRBV24-1
J gene: TRBJ1-5
CDR3 DNA: TGTGCCACCAGTGATTTGAGGGACAGGGGGCGTAATCAGCCCCAGCATTTT
CDR3 protein: CATSDLRDRGRNQPQHF

clone size: .
D gene: .
V gene: TRBV3-1/TRBV3-2
J gene: TRBJ2-7
CDR3 DNA: TGTGCCAGCAGCGCCAGGAATCGCTACGAGCAGTACTTC
CDR3 protein: CASSARNRYEQYF

clone size: .
D gene: TRBD1
V gene: TRBV15
J gene: TRBJ1-2
CDR3 DNA: TGTGCCACCAGCAGAGGAATAGGACAGGGAAAAATCAATGGCTACACCTTC
CDR3 protein: CATSRGIGQGKINGYTF

clone size: .
D gene: .
V gene: TRBV5-6
J gene: TRBJ1-1
CDR3 DNA: TGTGCCAGCAGCTTTAAACAGGGCCAAATGAACACTGAAGCTTTCTTT
CDR3 protein: CASSFKQGQMNTEAFF

clone size: few
D gene: TRBD1
V gene: TRBV6-5
J gene: TRBJ1-5
CDR3 DNA: TGTGCCAGCAGTTTACAACAGGGGCAGCCCCAGCATTTT
CDR3 protein: CASSLQQGQPQHF

clone size: .
D gene: TRBD1
V gene: TRBV2
J gene: TRBJ2-1
CDR3 DNA: TGTGCCACCCCCCGGGACAGGGTGAGTGAGCAGTTCTTC
CDR3 protein: CATPRDRVSEQFF

clone size: .
D gene: TRBD1
V gene: TRBV20-1
J gene: TRBJ1-6
CDR3 DNA: TGCAGTGCTAGTAAAAGGACAGGAGATAATTCACCCCTCCACTTT
CDR3 protein: CSASKRTGDNSPLHF

clone size: .
D gene: .
V gene: TRBV28
J gene: TRBJ2-4
CDR3 DNA: TGTGCCAGCTACCTACAGGTGCCCTTAGCCAAAAACATTCAGTACTTC
CDR3 protein: CASYLQVPLAKNIQYF

clone size: .
D gene: TRBD1
V gene: TRBV28
J gene: TRBJ2-7
CDR3 DNA: TGTGCCAGCAGTATGGGGACAGGGATAAACGAGCAGTACTTC
CDR3 protein: CASSMGTGINEQYF

clone size: .
D gene: TRBD1
V gene: TRBV10-1
J gene: TRBJ2-7
CDR3 DNA: TGCGCCAGCAGTGAGTCTCGGGACAGGGCCTACGAGCAGTACTTC
CDR3 protein: CASSESRDRAYEQYF

clone size: few
D gene: .
V gene: TRBV29-1
J gene: TRBJ1-5
CDR3 DNA: TGCAGCGTTGAAGAAAACCGCGGGCAGCCCCAGCATTTT
CDR3 protein: CSVEENRGQPQHF

clone size: few
D gene: .
V gene: TRBV15
J gene: TRBJ1-1
CDR3 DNA: TGTGCCACCAGCACAACGGGGGGCGCCGACACTGAAGCTTTCTTT
CDR3 protein: CATSTTGGADTEAFF

clone size: .
D gene: TRBD2
V gene: TRBV30
J gene: TRBJ2-1
CDR3 DNA: TGTGCCTGGAGTGTACTCGCGGGAGCATACAATGAGCAGTTCTTC
CDR3 protein: CAWSVLAGAYNEQFF

clone size: .
D gene: TRBD2
V gene: TRBV2
J gene: TRBJ2-3
CDR3 DNA: TGTGCCAGCACCCCGACTAGCGGAAGCACAGATACGCAGTATTTT
CDR3 protein: CASTPTSGSTDTQYF

clone size: few
D gene: .
V gene: TRBV9
J gene: TRBJ1-2
CDR3 DNA: TGTGCCAGCAGCGTAGGTCGGGAGAACTATGGCTACACCTTC
CDR3 protein: CASSVGRENYGYTF

clone size: .
D gene: .
V gene: TRBV6-5
J gene: TRBJ2-7
CDR3 DNA: TGTGCCAGCAGTACCAACAGTCGCATAGGGGGCGAGCAGTACTTC
CDR3 protein: CASSTNSRIGGEQYF

clone size: .
D gene: .
V gene: TRBV11-2
J gene: TRBJ2-1
CDR3 DNA: TGTGCCAGCAGCTTAGAACGTACAGCCTACAATGAGCAGTTCTTC
CDR3 protein: CASSLERTAYNEQFF

clone size: .
D gene: TRBD1
V gene: TRBV28
J gene: TRBJ2-7
CDR3 DNA: TGTGCCAGCAGGGGACAGCTAGGACCCTACGAGCAGTACTTC
CDR3 protein: CASRGQLGPYEQYF